This TCR beta chain stems from a study of blood T cells in healthy people across ages. Alongside a J-beta primer mix, a sample-barcoded 5' primer served in a second PCR lasting roughly 7 to 12 cycles. TCRdb itself ran the 5' RACE reads through MiXCR, one entry per CDR3 protein. Among 800,000 or so distinct CDR3 sequences, roughly 25% were seen once, and the ten largest hold under 4.5%. The V end lost 8 bases, the J end lost 7 bases, and 15 bases lay between the germline ends. CDR1 and CDR2 (germline): KGHSH, LQKENI. CDR3 size: 13 residues. Points from the study as a whole: Researchers deemed the diversity estimates from one million T cells underestimates.

Remarks on this clonotype: Its antigen is as yet unknown.

The sample was also reused in another study, on T cells of mothers and their children. That work adds: For unrelated pairs as for related ones, thymic selection shapes TCR recombination output similarly.

This receptor was taken from a boy younger than 18 in good health. The sequencing input was blood. V and J are TRBV18 and TRBJ1-5; the D is unclear. Here the CDR3 reads CASTMYASQPQHF. Here the CDR3 DNA reads TGTGCCAGCACCATGTACGCTTCCCAGCCCCAGCATTTT.